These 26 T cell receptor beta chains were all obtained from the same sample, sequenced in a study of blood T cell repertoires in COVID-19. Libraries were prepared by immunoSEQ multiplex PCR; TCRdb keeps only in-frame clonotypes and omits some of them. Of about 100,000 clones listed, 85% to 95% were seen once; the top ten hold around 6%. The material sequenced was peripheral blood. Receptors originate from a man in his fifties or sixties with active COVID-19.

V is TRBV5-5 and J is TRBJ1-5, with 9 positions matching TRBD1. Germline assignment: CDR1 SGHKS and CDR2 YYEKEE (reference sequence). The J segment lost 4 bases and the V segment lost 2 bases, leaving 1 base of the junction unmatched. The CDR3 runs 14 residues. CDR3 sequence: CASSLGTGNQPQHF. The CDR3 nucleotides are TGTGCCAGCAGCTTAGGGACAGGGAATCAGCCCCAGCATTTT.

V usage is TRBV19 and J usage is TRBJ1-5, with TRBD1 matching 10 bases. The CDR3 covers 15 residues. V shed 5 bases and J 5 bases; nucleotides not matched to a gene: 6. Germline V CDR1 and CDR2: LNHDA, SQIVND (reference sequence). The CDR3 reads CASSSTGGRDQPQHF. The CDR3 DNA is TGTGCCAGTAGTTCGACAGGGGGCCGAGATCAGCCCCAGCATTTT.

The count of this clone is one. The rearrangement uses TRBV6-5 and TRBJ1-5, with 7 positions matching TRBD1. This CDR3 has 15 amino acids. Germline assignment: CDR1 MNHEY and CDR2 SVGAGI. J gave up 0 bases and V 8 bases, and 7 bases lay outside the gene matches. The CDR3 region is CASEYRGSSNQPQHF. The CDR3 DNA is TGTGCCAGCGAGTACAGGGGCTCTAGCAATCAGCCCCAGCATTTT.

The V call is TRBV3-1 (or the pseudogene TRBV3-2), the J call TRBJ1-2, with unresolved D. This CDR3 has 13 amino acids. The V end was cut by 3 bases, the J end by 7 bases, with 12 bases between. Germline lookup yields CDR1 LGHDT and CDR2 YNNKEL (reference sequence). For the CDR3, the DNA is TGTGCCAGCAGCCAGGTCCCTCTGAGTGGCTACACCTTC. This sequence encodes CASSQVPLSGYTF.

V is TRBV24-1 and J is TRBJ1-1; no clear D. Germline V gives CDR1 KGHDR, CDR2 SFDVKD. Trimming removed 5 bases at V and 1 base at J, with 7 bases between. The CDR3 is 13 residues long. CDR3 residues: CATSAAGNTEAFF. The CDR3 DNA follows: TGTGCCACCAGTGCTGCGGGGAACACTGAAGCTTTCTTT.

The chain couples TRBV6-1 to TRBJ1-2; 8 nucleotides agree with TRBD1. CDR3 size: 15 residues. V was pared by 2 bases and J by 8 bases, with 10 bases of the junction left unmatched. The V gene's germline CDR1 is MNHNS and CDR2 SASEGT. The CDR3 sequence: CASSESPDRGGGYTF. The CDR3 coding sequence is TGTGCCAGCAGTGAATCTCCAGACAGGGGTGGGGGCTACACCTTC.

This CDR3 is CASTELGDNEQFF. The CDR3 nucleotides read TGTGCCAGCACAGAGCTGGGCGACAATGAGCAGTTCTTC. The genes are TRBV7-6 and TRBJ2-1; D unclear. V dropped 7 bases and J dropped 5 bases, with 12 bases sitting between them. The CDR3 has 13 residues. Germline V gene sequence: CDR1 SGHVS, CDR2 FNYEAQ.

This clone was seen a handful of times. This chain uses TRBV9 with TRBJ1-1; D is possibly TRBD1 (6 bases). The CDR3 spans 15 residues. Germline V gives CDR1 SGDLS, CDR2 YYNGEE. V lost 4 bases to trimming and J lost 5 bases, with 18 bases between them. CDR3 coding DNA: TGTGCCAGCAGCTCCGGGACATGGACGGGGACTGAAGCTTTCTTT. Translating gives CASSSGTWTGTEAFF. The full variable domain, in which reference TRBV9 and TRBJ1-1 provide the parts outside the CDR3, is DSGVTQTPKHLITATGQRVTLRCSPRSGDLSVYWYQQSLDQGLQFLIQYYNGEERAKGNILERFSAQQFPDLHSELNLSSLELGDSALYFCASSSGTWTGTEAFFGQGTRLTVV.

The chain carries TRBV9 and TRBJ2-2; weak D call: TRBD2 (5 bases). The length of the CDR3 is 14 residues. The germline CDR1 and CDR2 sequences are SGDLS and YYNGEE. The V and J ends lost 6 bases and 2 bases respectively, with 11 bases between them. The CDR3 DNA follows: TGTGCCAGCAAGAGAGGGTCTAACACCGGGGAGCTGTTTTTT. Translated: CASKRGSNTGELFF.

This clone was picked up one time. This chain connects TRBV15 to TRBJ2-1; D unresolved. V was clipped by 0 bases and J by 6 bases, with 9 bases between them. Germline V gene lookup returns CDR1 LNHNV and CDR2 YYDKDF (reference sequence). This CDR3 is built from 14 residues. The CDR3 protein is CATSRDQESNEQFF. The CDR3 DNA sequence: TGTGCCACCAGCAGAGATCAAGAGTCCAATGAGCAGTTCTTC.

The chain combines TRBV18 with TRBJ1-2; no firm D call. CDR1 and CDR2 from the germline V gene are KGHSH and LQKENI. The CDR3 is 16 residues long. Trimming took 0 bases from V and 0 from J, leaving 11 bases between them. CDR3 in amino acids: CASSPPGSRTNYGYTF. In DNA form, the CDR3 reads TGTGCCAGCTCACCACCGGGGAGCAGGACTAACTATGGCTACACCTTC.

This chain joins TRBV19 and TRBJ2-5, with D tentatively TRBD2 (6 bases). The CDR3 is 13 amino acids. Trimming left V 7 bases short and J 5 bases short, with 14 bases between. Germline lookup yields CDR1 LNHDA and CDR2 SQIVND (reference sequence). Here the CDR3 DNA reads TGTGCCAGTACTCTCGGAGGGGAGGAGACCCAGTACTTC. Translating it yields CASTLGGEETQYF.

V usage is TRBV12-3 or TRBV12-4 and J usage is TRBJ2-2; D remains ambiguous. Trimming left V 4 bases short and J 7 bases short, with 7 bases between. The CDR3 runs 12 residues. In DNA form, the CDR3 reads TGTGCCAGCAGTTCCCCAGGCGGGGAGCTGTTTTTT. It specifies CASSSPGGELFF.

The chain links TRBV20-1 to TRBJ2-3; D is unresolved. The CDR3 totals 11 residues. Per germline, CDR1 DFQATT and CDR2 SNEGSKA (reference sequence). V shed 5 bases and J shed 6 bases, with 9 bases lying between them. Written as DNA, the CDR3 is TGCAGTGCTCTCCCCCTGGATACGCAGTATTTT. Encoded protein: CSALPLDTQYF.

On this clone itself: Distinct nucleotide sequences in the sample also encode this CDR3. For the CDR3, the DNA is TGCGCCAGCAGCTTGGGTGTAGCGGGGGCCAACGTCCTGACTTTC. It translates to CASSLGVAGANVLTF. The chain combines TRBV5-1 with TRBJ2-6; TRBD2 is a possible D gene (5 bases). This CDR3 contains 15 residues. Germline loops: CDR1 SGHRS, CDR2 YFSETQ. Trimming removed 0 bases from V and 4 bases from J, with 8 bases in between.

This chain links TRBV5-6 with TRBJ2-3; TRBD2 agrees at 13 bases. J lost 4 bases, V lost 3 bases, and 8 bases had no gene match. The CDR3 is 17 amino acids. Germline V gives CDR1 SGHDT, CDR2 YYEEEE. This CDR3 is CASSSYPGLAGADTQYF. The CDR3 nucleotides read TGTGCCAGCAGCTCCTACCCCGGACTAGCGGGAGCAGATACGCAGTATTTT.

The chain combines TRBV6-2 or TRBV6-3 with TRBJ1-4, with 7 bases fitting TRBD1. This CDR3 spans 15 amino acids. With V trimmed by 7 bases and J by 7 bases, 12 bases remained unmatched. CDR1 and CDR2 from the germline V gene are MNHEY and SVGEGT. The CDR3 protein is CASTPTRGWSEKLFF. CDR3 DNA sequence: TGTGCCAGCACCCCGACCAGGGGGTGGTCTGAAAAACTGTTTTTT.

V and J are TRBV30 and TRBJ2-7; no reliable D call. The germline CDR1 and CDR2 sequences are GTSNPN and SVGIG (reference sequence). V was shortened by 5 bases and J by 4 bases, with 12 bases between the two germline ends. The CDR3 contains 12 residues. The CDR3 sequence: CAWGPTSYEQYF. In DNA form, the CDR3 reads TGTGCCTGGGGTCCAACAAGTTACGAGCAGTACTTC.

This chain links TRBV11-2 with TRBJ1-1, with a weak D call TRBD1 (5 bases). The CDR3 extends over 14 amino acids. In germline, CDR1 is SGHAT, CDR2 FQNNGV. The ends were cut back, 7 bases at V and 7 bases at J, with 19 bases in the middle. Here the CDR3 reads CASKLAGGGVEAFF. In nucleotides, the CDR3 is TGTGCCAGCAAATTAGCTGGCGGAGGGGTTGAAGCTTTCTTT.

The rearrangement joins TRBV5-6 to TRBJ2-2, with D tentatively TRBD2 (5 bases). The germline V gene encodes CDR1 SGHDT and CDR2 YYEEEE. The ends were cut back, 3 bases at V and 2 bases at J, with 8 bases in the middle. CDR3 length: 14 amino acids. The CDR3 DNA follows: TGTGCCAGCAGCTATACTAGTAACACCGGGGAGCTGTTTTTT. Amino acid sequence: CASSYTSNTGELFF. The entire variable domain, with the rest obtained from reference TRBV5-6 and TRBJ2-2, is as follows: DAGVTQSPTHLIKTRGQQVTLRCSPKSGHDTVSWYQQALGQGPQFIFQYYEEEERQRGNFPDRFSGHQFPNYSSELNVNALLLGDSALYLCASSYTSNTGELFFGEGSRLTVL.

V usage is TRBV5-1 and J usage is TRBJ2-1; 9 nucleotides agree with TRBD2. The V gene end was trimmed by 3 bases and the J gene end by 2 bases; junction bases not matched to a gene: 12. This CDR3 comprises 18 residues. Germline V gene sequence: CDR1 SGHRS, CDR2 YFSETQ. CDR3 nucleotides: TGCGCCAGCAGCTCTCCCCTTTTGGCGGGAGGGCCCTACAATGAGCAGTTCTTC. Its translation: CASSSPLLAGGPYNEQFF.

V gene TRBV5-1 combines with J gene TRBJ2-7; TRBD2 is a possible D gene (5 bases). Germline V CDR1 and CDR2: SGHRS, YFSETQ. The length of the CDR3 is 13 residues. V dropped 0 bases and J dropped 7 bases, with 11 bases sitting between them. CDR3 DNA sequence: TGCGCCAGCAGCTTGGCCGAGGGCTTAGAGCAGTACTTC. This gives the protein CASSLAEGLEQYF.

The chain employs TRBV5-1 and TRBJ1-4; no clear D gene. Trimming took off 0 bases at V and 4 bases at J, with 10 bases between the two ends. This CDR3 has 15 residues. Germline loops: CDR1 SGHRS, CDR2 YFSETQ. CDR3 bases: TGCGCCAGCAGCTTGGAGTCCGGGAATAATGAAAAACTGTTTTTT. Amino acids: CASSLESGNNEKLFF.

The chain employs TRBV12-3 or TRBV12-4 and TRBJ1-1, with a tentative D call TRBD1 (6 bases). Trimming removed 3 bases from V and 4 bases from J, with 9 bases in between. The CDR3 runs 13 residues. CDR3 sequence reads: CASSLGGGTEAFF. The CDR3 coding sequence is TGTGCCAGCAGTTTGGGAGGGGGCACTGAAGCTTTCTTT.

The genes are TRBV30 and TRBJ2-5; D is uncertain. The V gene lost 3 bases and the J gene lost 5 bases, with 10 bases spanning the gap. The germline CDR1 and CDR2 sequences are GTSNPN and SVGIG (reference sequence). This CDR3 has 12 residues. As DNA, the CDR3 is TGTGCCTGGAGCCCGGCAGCGGAGACCCAGTACTTC. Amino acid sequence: CAWSPAAETQYF.

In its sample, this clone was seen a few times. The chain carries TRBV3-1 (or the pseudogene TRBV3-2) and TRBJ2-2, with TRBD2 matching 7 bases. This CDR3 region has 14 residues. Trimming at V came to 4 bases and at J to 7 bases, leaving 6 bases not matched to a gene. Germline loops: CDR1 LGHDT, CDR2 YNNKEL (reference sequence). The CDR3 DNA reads TGTGCCAGCAGCCCGAGCGGGACGGGCGGGGAGCTGTTTTTT. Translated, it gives CASSPSGTGGELFF.